This record concerns one TCR beta chain sequence. Repertoires were generated with immunoSEQ multiplex PCR, while TCRdb's copy carries only in-frame clones and drops some. Among 260,000 or so clones listed, roughly 87% were seen once. This entry is derived from a study of control samples from healthy donors and cancer patients. V lost 4 bases and J 0 bases, leaving 16 bases between the germline ends. This CDR3 region has 17 residues. Per germline, CDR1 GTSNPN and CDR2 SVGIG (reference sequence). Sequencing was done on a sample of PBMCs. This chain joins TRBV30 and TRBJ2-6; D is unclear. This TCR was sampled from a woman aged 60-75 years with lung cancer. The CDR3 protein is CAWTRNRFYSGANVLTF. DNA of the CDR3: TGTGCCTGGACCCGGAACCGCTTCTACTCTGGGGCCAACGTCCTGACTTTC.